This TCR beta chain was sequenced in a study of regulatory T cells in long-lasting Graves disease. Sample time point: persistent/refractory GD, antithyroid drugs over 5 years with positive TRAb. With RNA extracted from PBMCs as input, the TCR library was made. Libraries of TCR beta came from iRepertoire HTBI primers plus Arm-PCR of CDR3 regions. TCRdb passed the multiplex PCR reads through MiXCR, listing each CDR3 protein once. Of some 470,000 distinct CDR3 sequences in the sample, around a fifth are singletons; the top ten hold 7% to 9%. CDR1 and CDR2 from the germline V gene are SGHAT and FQNNGV. This CDR3 spans 16 amino acids. V was trimmed by 4 bases and J by 5 bases, leaving 17 bases between them. This clonotype was found many times.

The TCR sequence derives from a female donor with Graves disease. This specimen consisted of peripheral blood mononuclear cells (PBMCs), obtained when the disease was refractory, from a patient treated with antithyroid drugs. The chain carries TRBV11-2 and TRBJ1-4, with D perhaps matching TRBD1 (5 bases). CDR3 nucleotides: TGTGCCAGCAGCTCACTTGGGACCTTGGGGAATGAAAAACTGTTTTTT. Translation: CASSSLGTLGNEKLFF. Full variable domain (remainder filled in from reference TRBV11-2 and TRBJ1-4): EAGVAQSPRYKIIEKRQSVAFWCNPISGHATLYWYQQILGQGPKLLIQFQNNGVVDDSQLPKDRFSAERLKGVDSTLKIQPAKLEDSAVYLCASSSLGTLGNEKLFFGSGTQLSVL.